This T cell receptor (beta chain) comes out of a study of blood T cell repertoires in COVID-19. Study-wide background: T cells, B-cell-depleted T cells, or PBMCs provided the cDNA or gDNA that served as material.

J gave up 0 bases and V 1 base, and 7 bases lay outside the gene matches. The CDR3 is 17 residues long. In germline, CDR1 is SGHVS, CDR2 FQNEAQ. Here immunoSEQ multiplex PCR was the method, and the copy in TCRdb shows in-frame clones only, minus some. The sample holds tens of thousands of clones; 87% are singletons and the top ten take 2% to 2.5%. Seattle patients were enrolled during active infection and followed longitudinally. Sequencing was performed on peripheral blood. The sequence was obtained from a woman older than 75 with COVID-19, enrolled during active disease. The chain links TRBV7-8 to TRBJ2-7; 9 bases align to TRBD2. CDR3 DNA sequence: TGTGCCAGCAGCTTAGTGGGGCGAGCGGGAGGCTCCTACGAGCAGTACTTC. This gives the protein CASSLVGRAGGSYEQYF.